The T cell receptor (beta chain) under discussion was sequenced for a study of human T cells and chemical hapten exposure. One entry per CDR3 protein results from TCRdb running MiXCR on the RACE reads. The sample has a few hundred thousand distinct CDR3 sequences, about 6% seen once. Time point described: patch test 2, 6 weeks after DPC sensitization. As for treatment: therapeutic diphenylcyclopropenone sensitization with weekly scalp DPC. The authors extracted total RNA from unfractionated whole blood. This clonotype was seen repeatedly, ten times or more. Germline CDR1 reads SGHRS; CDR2 reads YFSETQ. V trimming: 4 bases; J trimming: 2 bases; junction bases outside the gene matches: 11. The CDR3 is 16 residues long.

The rearrangement joins TRBV5-1 to TRBJ1-1; 7 nucleotides match TRBD1. Sequencing used whole blood, obtained in connection with sensitization to the hapten diphenylcyclopropenone (DPC). This clonotype originated in a woman under 30 with alopecia areata. Some clones in this sample may be carry-over from other donors' samples. The CDR3 is CASSLTGTDFNTEAFF. DNA for the CDR3: TGCGCCAGCAGCCTGACAGGGACAGATTTTAACACTGAAGCTTTCTTT.